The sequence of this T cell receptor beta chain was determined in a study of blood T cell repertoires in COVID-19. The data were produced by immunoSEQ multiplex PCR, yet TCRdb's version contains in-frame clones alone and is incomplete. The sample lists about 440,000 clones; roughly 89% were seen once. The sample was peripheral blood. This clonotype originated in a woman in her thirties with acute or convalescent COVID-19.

The CDR3 is CASSRKGQGETQYF. In DNA form, the CDR3 reads TGCGCCAGCAGCCGAAAGGGTCAGGGAGAGACCCAGTACTTC. The V and J genes are TRBV5-1 and TRBJ2-5, with a weak D call TRBD1 (5 bases). V lost 4 bases, J lost 4 bases, and 14 bases lay in between. From germline, CDR1 is SGHRS and CDR2 YFSETQ. The CDR3 contains 14 residues.